This is a list of T cell receptor beta chains from one sample in a study of T cell responses to AZD1222 COVID-19 vaccine. Repertoires were generated with immunoSEQ multiplex PCR, while TCRdb's copy carries only in-frame clones and drops some. The table records about 200,000 clones, around 90% of them present only once. Sequencing was performed on peripheral blood, taken 28 days after the second dose of the MenACWY control vaccine. Receptor source: an adult who received the MenACWY meningococcal vaccine as a control. Both conserved end residues are part of each CDR3. The D gene is left open where the match is weak. Clone size is shown for a subset of rows, as once, few, many or a class of expanded clone.

TRBJ2-1	few	TRBD2	TRBV18	TGTGCCAGCTCATCCGGGACTAGCGGGAGAGGTGACAATGAGCAGTTCTTC	CASSSGTSGRGDNEQFF
TRBJ1-1	once	-	TRBV2	TGTGCCAGCAGGGACCTATACAAGTTATCGAACACTGAAGCTTTCTTT	CASRDLYKLSNTEAFF
TRBJ1-1	-	-	TRBV5-1	TGCGCCAGCAGCTGGGACGTAAGCACTGAAGCTTTCTTT	CASSWDVSTEAFF
TRBJ1-2	once	-	TRBV30	TGTGCCTGGAGTCCCCAAATTAACTATGGCTACACCTTC	CAWSPQINYGYTF
TRBJ1-3	-	-	TRBV7-9	TGTGCCAGCAGCGGAACCAACGGAAACACCATATATTTT	CASSGTNGNTIYF
TRBJ2-3	-	TRBD1	TRBV25-1	TGTGCCAGCAGTGGGTCGGGACAGACTTCAGATACGCAGTATTTT	CASSGSGQTSDTQYF
TRBJ1-2	-	TRBD1	TRBV5-1	TGCGCCAGCAGCATAGGACAGGGTCTCTATGGCTACACCTTC	CASSIGQGLYGYTF
TRBJ1-1	-	-	TRBV28	TGTGCCAGCAGTCCCCCACAGGGCTCCACTGAAGCTTTCTTT	CASSPPQGSTEAFF
TRBJ1-3	-	-	TRBV9	TGTGCCAGCAGCGTCGAACTCTCTGGAAACACCATATATTTT	CASSVELSGNTIYF
TRBJ1-4	-	-	TRBV2	TGTGCCAGGGGAAGGCGTGGAGCTAATGAAAAACTGTTTTTT	CARGRRGANEKLFF
TRBJ2-5	-	TRBD2	TRBV5-6	TGTGCCAGCAGCTTGTTCCGACTAGCGGGAGGATCAGGGGAGACCCAGTACTTC	CASSLFRLAGGSGETQYF
TRBJ2-7	-	-	TRBV7-2	TGTGCCAGCAGCCTCCGGGGGAACTACGAGCAGTACTTC	CASSLRGNYEQYF
TRBJ1-5	-	-	TRBV28	TGTGCCAGCATTATGGGGGGGTCCTCTCAGCCCCAGCATTTT	CASIMGGSSQPQHF
TRBJ1-5	-	-	TRBV7-9	TGTGCCAGCAGCTTAGGAAGGGGAACACACAATCAGCCCCAGCATTTT	CASSLGRGTHNQPQHF
TRBJ2-7	-	TRBD1	TRBV4-1	TGCGCCAGCAGCCAAGAGTTGAGGACAGGGGGTTTCTACGAGCAGTACTTC	CASSQELRTGGFYEQYF
TRBJ2-3	-	TRBD1	TRBV9	TGTGCCAGCAGCGTAGCGGGACAGGGGAACACAGATACGCAGTATTTT	CASSVAGQGNTDTQYF
TRBJ2-2	-	TRBD2	TRBV2	TGTGCCAGCAGTATAGCGGGAGGAGGCGGCGGGGAGCTGTTTTTT	CASSIAGGGGGELFF
TRBJ2-7	-	TRBD1	TRBV5-8	TGTGCCAGCAGCCGGTCCCGGGACAGGGGCTACGAGCAGTACTTC	CASSRSRDRGYEQYF
TRBJ1-6	-	-	TRBV27	TGTGCCAGCACCACCTTCCTCGGACAAACCTCTAATTCACCCCTCCACTTT	CASTTFLGQTSNSPLHF
TRBJ1-5	-	-	TRBV12-3/TRBV12-4	TGTGCCAGCAGGACGGGGGTACAGCCCCAGCATTTT	CASRTGVQPQHF
TRBJ2-7	-	TRBD2	TRBV27	TGTGCCAGCAGTTTATCTGGGACTAGCGGGAGAATTTCAGACTACGAGCAGTACTTC	CASSLSGTSGRISDYEQYF
TRBJ1-5	-	-	TRBV6-4	TGTGCCAGCAGTGACAGGGCTGGAGGAACGCCCCAGCATTTT	CASSDRAGGTPQHF
TRBJ1-5	-	TRBD1	TRBV10-2	TGCGCCAGCAGTAAATGGGGACAGGGAAGGAGTCAGCCCCAGCATTTT	CASSKWGQGRSQPQHF
TRBJ1-3	-	-	TRBV10-1	TGCGCCAGCAGTATAAGTCCTGGAAACACCATATATTTT	CASSISPGNTIYF
TRBJ2-1	-	-	TRBV7-3	TGTGCCAGCAGCTCGGGAGTGAACAATGAGCAGTTCTTC	CASSSGVNNEQFF
TRBJ2-1	-	TRBD2	TRBV7-3	TGTGCCAGCAGCGCGACTAGCGGGAGTAGAAATGAGCAGTTCTTC	CASSATSGSRNEQFF
TRBJ2-6	-	-	TRBV10-3	TGTGCCATCAGTCCAGATCCTTCTGGGGCCAACGTCCTGACTTTC	CAISPDPSGANVLTF
TRBJ2-7	-	-	TRBV12-5	TGTGCTAGTGGTTTGTCCGGTACCTACGAGCAGTACTTC	CASGLSGTYEQYF
TRBJ1-1	-	-	TRBV2	TGTGCCAGCAGTGAATTGAGCTTGAACACTGAAGCTTTCTTT	CASSELSLNTEAFF
TRBJ1-3	-	-	TRBV5-6	TGTGCCAGCAGCCGGGATCTTGGAAACACCATATATTTT	CASSRDLGNTIYF
TRBJ2-7	-	-	TRBV29-1	TGCAGCGTTGAGAAAGGGACTGCCTCCTACGAGCAGTACTTC	CSVEKGTASYEQYF
TRBJ2-6	-	-	TRBV3-1/TRBV3-2	TGTGCCAGCAGCCAAGGGAGCAGGGGTGACTCTGGGGCCAACGTCCTGACTTTC	CASSQGSRGDSGANVLTF
TRBJ2-5	-	TRBD2	TRBV10-2	TGCGCCAGCAATAGACTAGCGGCTCAAGAGACCCAGTACTTC	CASNRLAAQETQYF
TRBJ2-5	-	-	TRBV7-8	TGTGCCAGCAGCCGAGAGGGGTACCAAGAGACCCAGTACTTC	CASSREGYQETQYF
TRBJ2-1	-	TRBD2	TRBV27	TGTGCCAGCAGCACCGGGACTAGCGGTTACAATGAGCAGTTCTTC	CASSTGTSGYNEQFF
TRBJ1-2	-	-	TRBV30	TGTGCCTGGAGTCCCCAGGGGCCTGGCTACACCTTC	CAWSPQGPGYTF
TRBJ1-4	-	TRBD1	TRBV13	TGTGCCAGCAGCTTGCAGACAGGGGGTACTGAAAAACTGTTTTTT	CASSLQTGGTEKLFF